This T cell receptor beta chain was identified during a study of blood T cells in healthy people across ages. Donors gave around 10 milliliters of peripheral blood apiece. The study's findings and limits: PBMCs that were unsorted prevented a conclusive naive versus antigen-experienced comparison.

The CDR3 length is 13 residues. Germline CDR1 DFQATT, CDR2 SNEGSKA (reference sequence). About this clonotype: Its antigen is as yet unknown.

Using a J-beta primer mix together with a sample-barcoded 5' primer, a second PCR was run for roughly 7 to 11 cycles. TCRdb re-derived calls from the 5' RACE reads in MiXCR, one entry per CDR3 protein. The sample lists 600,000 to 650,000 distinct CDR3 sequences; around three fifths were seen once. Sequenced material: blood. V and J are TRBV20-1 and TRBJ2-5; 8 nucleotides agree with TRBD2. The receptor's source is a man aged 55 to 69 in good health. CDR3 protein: CSQSGGGSETQYF. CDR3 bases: TGCAGCCAGTCGGGGGGGGGCTCGGAGACCCAGTACTTC.